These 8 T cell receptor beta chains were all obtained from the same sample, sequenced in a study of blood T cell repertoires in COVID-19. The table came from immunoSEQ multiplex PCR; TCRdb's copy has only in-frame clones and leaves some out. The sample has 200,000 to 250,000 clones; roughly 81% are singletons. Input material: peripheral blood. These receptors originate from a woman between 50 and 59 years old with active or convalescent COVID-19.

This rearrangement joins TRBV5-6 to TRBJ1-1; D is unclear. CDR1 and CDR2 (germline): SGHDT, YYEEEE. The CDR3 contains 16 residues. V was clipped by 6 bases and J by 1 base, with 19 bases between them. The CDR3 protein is CASKLEQPPGNTEAFF. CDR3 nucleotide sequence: TGTGCCAGCAAATTGGAACAGCCGCCTGGGAACACTGAAGCTTTCTTT. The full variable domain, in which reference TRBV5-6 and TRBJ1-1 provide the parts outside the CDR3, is DAGVTQSPTHLIKTRGQQVTLRCSPKSGHDTVSWYQQALGQGPQFIFQYYEEEERQRGNFPDRFSGHQFPNYSSELNVNALLLGDSALYLCASKLEQPPGNTEAFFGQGTRLTVV.

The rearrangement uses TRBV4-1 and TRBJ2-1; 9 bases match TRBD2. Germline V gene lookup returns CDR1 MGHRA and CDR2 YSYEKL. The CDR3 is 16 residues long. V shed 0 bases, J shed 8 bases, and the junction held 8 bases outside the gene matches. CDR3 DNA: TGCGCCAGCAGCCAAGATCTAGCGGGGCGGGGCGATGAGCAGTTCTTC. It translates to CASSQDLAGRGDEQFF.

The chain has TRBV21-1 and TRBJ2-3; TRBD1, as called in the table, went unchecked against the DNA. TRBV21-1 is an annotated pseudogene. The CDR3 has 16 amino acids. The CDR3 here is CASSKFVATSTDTQYF. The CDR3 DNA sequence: TGTGCCAGCAGCAAATTTGTGGCCACAAGCACAGATACGCAGTATTTT.

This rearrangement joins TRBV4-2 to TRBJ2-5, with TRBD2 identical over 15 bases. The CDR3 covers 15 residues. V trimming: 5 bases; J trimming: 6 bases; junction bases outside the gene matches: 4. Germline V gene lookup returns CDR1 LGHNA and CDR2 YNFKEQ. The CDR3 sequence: CASSGLAGGPQTQYF. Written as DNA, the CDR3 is TGTGCCAGCAGCGGACTAGCGGGAGGGCCTCAGACCCAGTACTTC.

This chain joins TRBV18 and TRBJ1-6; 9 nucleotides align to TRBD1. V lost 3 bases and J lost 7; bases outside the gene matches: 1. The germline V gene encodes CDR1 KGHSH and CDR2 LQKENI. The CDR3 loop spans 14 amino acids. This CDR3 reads CASSPDRGNSPLHF. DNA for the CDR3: TGTGCCAGCTCACCCGACAGGGGGAATTCACCCCTCCACTTT.

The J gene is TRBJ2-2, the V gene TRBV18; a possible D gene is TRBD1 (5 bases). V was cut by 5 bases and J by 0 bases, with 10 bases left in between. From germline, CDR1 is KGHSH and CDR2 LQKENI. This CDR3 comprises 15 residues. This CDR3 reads CASSVTAPNTGELFF. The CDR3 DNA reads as TGTGCCAGCTCAGTGACAGCCCCGAACACCGGGGAGCTGTTTTTT.

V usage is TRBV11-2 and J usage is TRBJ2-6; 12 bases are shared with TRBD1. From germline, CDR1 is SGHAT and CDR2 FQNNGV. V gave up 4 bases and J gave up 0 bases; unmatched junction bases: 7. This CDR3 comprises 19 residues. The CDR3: CASSSPRDRGLSGANVLTF. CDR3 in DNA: TGTGCCAGCAGCTCGCCACGGGACAGGGGGCTCTCTGGGGCCAACGTCCTGACTTTC.

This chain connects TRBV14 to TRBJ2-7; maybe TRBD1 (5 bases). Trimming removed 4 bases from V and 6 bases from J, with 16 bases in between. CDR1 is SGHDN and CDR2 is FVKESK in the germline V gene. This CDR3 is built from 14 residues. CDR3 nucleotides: TGTGCCAGCAGCCGATTCCAAGGGGCTGGCGAGCAGTACTTC. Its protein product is CASSRFQGAGEQYF.